A selection of T cell receptor beta chains follows, all from one sample in a study of CD8 T cells in ankylosing spondylitis. TCRdb fed the 5' RACE reads into MiXCR, producing one record per CDR3 protein. The sample records about 800,000 distinct CDR3 sequences, 10% to 15% being singletons. The sample taken for sequencing was blood, either unsorted or a sorted T cell fraction (not recorded which). The receptors derive from a male donor with ankylosing spondylitis. Each CDR3 is given with its conserved first and last residue. D genes are given only for firm matches. Clone size, where shown, is once, few, many, or a class for clones that have expanded.

TRBJ1-2 - 14 - TRBV12-3/TRBV12-4 CASSWGVANYGYTF TGTGCCAGCAGCTGGGGTGTGGCTAACTATGGCTACACCTTC
TRBJ2-5 - 13 - TRBV10-3 CAISSDTVETQYF TGTGCCATCAGTTCCGACACCGTCGAGACCCAGTACTTC
TRBJ2-7 - 12 - TRBV24-1 CATSVLQFEQYF TGTGCCACCAGTGTTTTACAGTTCGAGCAGTACTTC
TRBJ2-4 - 15 - TRBV20-1 CSAGGTAYAKNIQYF TGCAGTGCTGGGGGGACCGCGTACGCCAAAAACATTCAGTACTTC
TRBJ1-2 - 14 TRBD1 TRBV5-1 CASSLPGTENGYTF TGCGCCAGCAGCTTGCCCGGGACAGAGAATGGCTACACCTTC
TRBJ2-5 - 13 - TRBV30 CAWSVSVQETQYF TGTGCCTGGAGTGTATCAGTCCAAGAGACCCAGTACTTC
TRBJ2-2 few 14 TRBD1 TRBV29-1 CSGRRQGNTGELFF TGCAGCGGCCGAAGACAGGGGAACACCGGGGAGCTGTTTTTT
TRBJ2-5 - 11 - TRBV3-1 CATGKRETQYF TGTGCCACAGGCAAGAGGGAGACCCAGTACTTC
TRBJ1-6 - 14 TRBD1 TRBV20-1 CSARRQGFNSPLHF TGCAGTGCTAGAAGACAGGGTTTCAATTCACCCCTCCACTTT
TRBJ1-5 - 15 TRBD1 TRBV20-1 CSAGDRRHSNQPQHF TGCAGTGCTGGGGACAGACGACATAGCAATCAGCCCCAGCATTTT
TRBJ1-5 many 15 - TRBV5-1 CASSLDTYSNQPQHF TGCGCCAGCAGCTTGGACACTTATAGCAATCAGCCCCAGCATTTT
TRBJ2-1 - 13 - TRBV12-3/TRBV12-4 CASSLPPDNEQFF TGTGCCAGCAGTTTACCCCCGGACAATGAGCAGTTCTTC
TRBJ1-2 - 16 TRBD1 TRBV18 CASSLLLTQGEHGYTF TGTGCCAGCTCACTTTTGCTAACCCAGGGGGAGCATGGCTACACCTTC
TRBJ2-1 - 15 TRBD2 TRBV24-1 CATSDSGTSGDEQFF TGTGCCACCAGTGATTCTGGGACTAGCGGCGATGAGCAGTTCTTC
TRBJ2-3 many 13 - TRBV20-1 CSAQRHTGDTQYF TGCAGTGCCCAAAGACATACCGGCGATACGCAGTATTTT
TRBJ1-2 few 11 - TRBV20-1 CSAVNNPGYTF TGCAGTGCTGTTAACAATCCTGGCTACACCTTC
TRBJ1-2 - 13 - TRBV12-3/TRBV12-4 CASSLGSVRGYTF TGTGCCAGCAGTTTAGGGTCAGTTCGAGGCTACACCTTC
TRBJ2-1 many 16 TRBD2 TRBV29-1 CSVEPEGLAVWDEQFF TGCAGCGTTGAACCTGAAGGACTAGCGGTGTGGGATGAGCAGTTCTTC
TRBJ2-1 few 15 TRBD2 TRBV20-1 CSARVVAGYVNEQFF TGCAGTGCTAGAGTAGTAGCGGGCTATGTGAATGAGCAGTTCTTC
TRBJ2-7 few 15 - TRBV27 CASSWGRGASYEQYF TGTGCCAGCAGTTGGGGTAGAGGGGCCTCCTACGAGCAGTACTTC
TRBJ1-2 many 14 - TRBV6-1 CASSTPGNLYGYTF TGTGCCAGCAGTACCCCGGGCAACCTCTATGGCTACACCTTC
TRBJ2-3 - 16 - TRBV10-3 CAISKGGRGSTDTQYF TGTGCCATCTCTAAAGGGGGGAGGGGGAGCACAGATACGCAGTATTTT
TRBJ2-3 - 17 TRBD2 TRBV6-2/TRBV6-3 CASRDGLAGGVVDTQYF TGTGCCAGCAGGGACGGACTAGCGGGGGGCGTCGTGGATACGCAGTATTTT
TRBJ2-7 - 14 TRBD2 TRBV7-2 CASSPLAGVYEQYF TGTGCCAGCAGCCCCCTAGCGGGAGTCTACGAGCAGTACTTC
TRBJ1-1 - 13 - TRBV20-1 CSARKGGNTEAFF TGCAGTGCTAGAAAGGGTGGGAACACTGAAGCTTTCTTT
TRBJ2-1 - 13 - TRBV7-9 CASSFQTYNEQFF TGTGCCAGCAGCTTCCAGACCTACAATGAGCAGTTCTTC
TRBJ2-1 few 18 TRBD1 TRBV12-3/TRBV12-4 CASTRTRGIRTGSNEQFF TGTGCCAGCACAAGGACAAGAGGCATAAGGACAGGGAGCAATGAGCAGTTCTTC
TRBJ2-1 - 15 TRBD1 TRBV15 CATSRLGTGENEQFF TGTGCCACCAGCAGACTCGGGACAGGGGAAAATGAGCAGTTCTTC
TRBJ2-7 - 15 TRBD2 TRBV27 CASSPFGRESYEQYF TGTGCCAGCAGTCCCTTCGGGCGGGAGTCCTACGAGCAGTACTTC
TRBJ2-7 few 13 TRBD1 TRBV30 CAWSHRGRDEQYF TGTGCCTGGAGTCACAGGGGGCGCGACGAGCAGTACTTC
TRBJ2-3 few 12 - TRBV20-1 CSARLDSFTQYF TGCAGTGCTAGGTTAGACTCTTTTACGCAGTATTTT
TRBJ1-4 few 15 TRBD1 TRBV4-1 CASSHVGGGVEKLFF TGCGCCAGCAGCCACGTAGGGGGCGGGGTTGAAAAACTGTTTTTT
TRBJ2-2 - 14 - TRBV12-3/TRBV12-4 CASTFRLVTGELFF TGTGCCAGCACTTTTCGGTTGGTCACCGGGGAGCTGTTTTTT
TRBJ2-1 - 15 TRBD2 TRBV5-1 CASTKAGGPPNEQFF TGCGCCAGCACTAAAGCGGGAGGGCCTCCCAATGAGCAGTTCTTC
TRBJ2-7 few 16 - TRBV20-1 CSARDFRTVRGGEQYF TGCAGTGCTAGAGATTTCAGGACCGTTCGTGGGGGAGAGCAGTACTTC
TRBJ2-7 few 14 - TRBV7-2 CASSLKTFGNEQYF TGTGCCAGCAGCTTAAAGACTTTTGGGAACGAGCAGTACTTC
TRBJ2-1 - 13 - TRBV29-1 CSVDRVAYNEQFF TGCAGCGTTGACAGGGTAGCCTACAATGAGCAGTTCTTC
TRBJ2-3 few 14 - TRBV6-1 CASSPDSAIRKQYF TGTGCCAGCAGCCCCGACAGTGCCATTCGGAAGCAGTATTTT
TRBJ2-5 many 16 TRBD1 TRBV4-3 CASSRTGTAYQETQYF TGCGCCAGCAGCAGAACCGGGACAGCCTACCAAGAGACCCAGTACTTC
TRBJ2-1 - 16 TRBD1 TRBV11-2 CASSPGDSRSYNEQFF TGTGCCAGCAGCCCAGGGGACAGCCGCTCCTACAATGAGCAGTTCTTC
TRBJ2-2 - 15 - TRBV20-1 CSARVLGATTGELFF TGCAGTGCTAGAGTCCTGGGGGCAACGACCGGGGAGCTGTTTTTT
TRBJ2-2 many 12 - TRBV20-1 CSALFWTGELFF TGCAGTGCTCTATTCTGGACCGGGGAGCTGTTTTTT
TRBJ1-2 few 15 - TRBV5-1 CASSSLGRANYGYTF TGCGCCAGCAGCTCCTTGGGGAGGGCGAACTATGGCTACACCTTC
TRBJ2-2 many 13 TRBD2 TRBV6-5 CASRRGGTGELFF TGTGCCAGCCGCCGGGGGGGCACCGGGGAGCTGTTTTTT
TRBJ1-2 many 14 - TRBV9 CASSVGAYGDGYTF TGTGCCAGCAGCGTAGGCGCATATGGAGATGGCTACACCTTC
TRBJ2-4 - 14 - TRBV4-2 CASSLRRGGNIQYF TGTGCCAGCAGCCTCCGGAGGGGGGGAAACATTCAGTACTTC
TRBJ2-2 - 14 - TRBV6-5 CASSYTTRTGELFF TGTGCCAGCAGTTACACCACCCGCACCGGGGAGCTGTTTTTT
TRBJ2-1 many 14 - TRBV7-2 CASSPQGSYNEQFF TGTGCCAGCAGCCCTCAGGGATCCTACAATGAGCAGTTCTTC
TRBJ1-4 few 14 TRBD1 TRBV29-1 CSVRWTGSGEKLFF TGCAGCGTTCGGTGGACAGGGTCGGGTGAAAAACTGTTTTTT
TRBJ1-1 - 12 - TRBV5-4 CARSLGSVEAFF TGTGCCAGGAGCTTGGGATCAGTCGAAGCTTTCTTT
TRBJ2-1 few 14 - TRBV29-1 CSAAPQTGANEQFF TGCAGCGCGGCTCCACAGACAGGAGCCAATGAGCAGTTCTTC
TRBJ1-1 - 15 TRBD1 TRBV6-5 CASSYSDRANTEAFF TGTGCCAGCAGTTACTCCGACAGGGCGAACACTGAAGCTTTCTTT
TRBJ2-1 - 15 TRBD2 TRBV6-5 CASSYLAGVRDEQFF TGTGCCAGCAGTTACCTAGCGGGAGTAAGAGATGAGCAGTTCTTC
TRBJ2-2 few 15 TRBD1 TRBV28 CASRPGQLNTGELFF TGTGCCAGCAGGCCGGGACAGCTTAACACCGGGGAGCTGTTTTTT
TRBJ2-3 many 13 - TRBV29-1 CSAVGRFTDTQYF TGCAGCGCCGTGGGTAGGTTTACAGATACGCAGTATTTT
TRBJ1-4 - 14 - TRBV12-3/TRBV12-4 CASTELAINEKLFF TGTGCCAGCACCGAGCTTGCGATTAATGAAAAACTGTTTTTT
TRBJ1-5 many 14 - TRBV7-2 CASSLVPLNQPQHF TGTGCCAGCAGCTTAGTCCCCCTTAATCAGCCCCAGCATTTT
TRBJ1-3 few 17 TRBD1 TRBV5-5 CASSGTGKKSSGNTIYF TGTGCCAGCAGCGGGACAGGAAAAAAGAGCTCTGGAAACACCATATATTTT